In this sample, the clone carrying this TCR beta chain turned up once. Its target is unknown. Using immunoSEQ multiplex PCR, the repertoire was profiled, and TCRdb retains in-frame clones only, with some absent. The sample gives more than 20,000 clones, 82% of which show up once; more than 6.5% is in the top ten. These data belong to a study of neoadjuvant nivolumab and ipilimumab in lung cancer. Whole-study context: Nivolumab 3 mg/kg was given days 1, 15 and 29, plus ipilimumab 1 mg/kg day 1 in combination.

Study conclusions and caveats: Pretherapy blood TCR richness correlated positively with resected tumor richness. Compared with tumor-adjacent uninvolved lung, resected tumors showed greater richness and clonality. Only a small number of samples underwent TCR sequencing.

This TCR was sampled from an adult with non-small cell lung cancer. The material sequenced was tumor tissue, taken after neoadjuvant nivolumab, alone or with ipilimumab, at or shortly before surgery.

The CDR3 region is CASSPPTGTTDNEQFF. Here the CDR3 DNA reads TGTGCCAGCTCACCCCCGACCGGGACTACTGACAATGAGCAGTTCTTC. The V gene is TRBV18, the J gene TRBJ2-1; 7 nucleotides agree with TRBD2. Looked up from germline, CDR1 is KGHSH and CDR2 is LQKENI. The length of the CDR3 is 16 residues. V shed 3 bases and J 5 bases; nucleotides not matched to a gene: 10.